These 15 T cell receptor beta chains share one sample of origin, sequenced in a study of CD8+CD57+ T cells in acquired aplastic anemia. Profiling that covered TCR beta VDJ and CDR3 relied on genomic DNA as its template. TCRdb re-analysed the reads in MiXCR, keeping a single row per CDR3 protein. This sample yields around 400,000 distinct CDR3 sequences, of which 65% to 80% are seen a single time; approximately 3.8% belongs to the top ten. Sample: sorted CD4+, CD8+, or CD8+CD57+ T cells (not recorded which) from PBMCs. These receptors came from a human donor in good health, serving as a control.

The rearrangement links TRBV20-1 to TRBJ2-3; TRBD1 agrees at 10 bases. There are 15 residues in the CDR3. V shed 4 bases and J 4 bases; nucleotides not matched to a gene: 8. The germline CDR1 and CDR2 sequences are DFQATT and SNEGSKA (reference sequence). Written as DNA, the CDR3 is TGCAGTGCTACAGTGACAGGGGGCCAACCAGATACGCAGTATTTT. This translates into CSATVTGGQPDTQYF.

The V gene is TRBV7-2, the J gene TRBJ2-5; D uncertain. CDR3 length: 14 residues. Deletions cut 4 bases from V and 14 bases from J, with 23 bases between. Germline values: CDR1 SGHTA, CDR2 FQGNSA. The CDR3 reads CASSSYVRANNHYF. CDR3 coding DNA: TGTGCCAGCAGCTCCTATGTCCGCGCGAACAACCACTACTTC.

In this sample, this clonotype turned up once. This chain joins TRBV7-8 and TRBJ2-7, with 12 bases aligning to TRBD1. The CDR3 consists of 15 residues. Losses at the gene ends were 5 bases for V and 11 bases for J; bases not matched to a gene: 13. Germline-derived CDR1 and CDR2 are SGHVS and FQNEAQ. As DNA, the CDR3 is TGTGCCAGCAGCCTAATGGGACAGGGGGCGGCCGGGGAGTACTTC. Translated: CASSLMGQGAAGEYF.

Only a few counts were recorded for this clonotype. With a much larger clone just one base away, this may be a read error. V gene TRBV19 combines with J gene TRBJ1-3; 7 bases align to TRBD1. The CDR3 is 16 residues long. The germline gives CDR1 LNHDA, CDR2 SQIVND (reference sequence). CDR3 sequence: CARSPRGGATGNTIYF. The CDR3 nucleotides read TGTGCCCGTAGTCCCAGAGGGGGCGCCACTGGAAACACCATATATTTT. Full variable domain (missing parts from reference TRBV19 and TRBJ1-3): DGGITQSPKYLFRKEGQNVTLSCEQNLNHDAMYWYRQDPGQGLRLIYYSQIVNDFQKGDIAEGYSVSREKKESFPLTVTSAQKNPTAFYLCARSPRGGATGNTIYFGEGSWLTVV.

Remarks on this clonotype: The germline gene is not matched at one end of the junction; a read error may be the cause. J is TRBJ1-5 and V is TRBV9; D remains ambiguous. CDR3 size: 14 residues. Germline lookup yields CDR1 SGDLS and CDR2 YYNGEE. CDR3 sequence (DNA): TGTGCCAGCAGTCCAACACCCACCGATACGCAGTATTTTTTT. Translating gives CASSPTPTDTQYFF.

This clonotype was detected a few times. Possible read error: a much larger clone is one base away. This chain connects TRBV9 to TRBJ2-5, with D perhaps assigned TRBD1 or TRBD2 (5 bases each). This CDR3 has 19 residues. The V end lost 4 bases, the J end lost 5 bases, and 30 bases lay between the germline ends. Germline CDR1 and CDR2: SGDLS and YYNGEE. CDR3 region: CASSLRGSFYRPDAETQYF. DNA of the CDR3: TGTGCCAGCAGCCTCCGGGGCAGTTTCTATAGACCCGACGCGGAGACCCAGTACTTC.

V and J are TRBV7-2 and TRBJ1-1; D ambiguous. Germline lookup yields CDR1 SGHTA and CDR2 FQGNSA. This CDR3 spans 14 amino acids. V dropped 1 base and J dropped 14 bases, with 20 bases sitting between them. CDR3 amino acids: CASSLVSDGGYTFF. In nucleotides, the CDR3 is TGTGCCAGCAGCTTAGTTAGCGACGGCGGCTACACCTTCTTT.

The chain combines TRBV12-3 or TRBV12-4 with TRBJ1-2; no clear D gene. CDR3 size: 13 residues. V lost 0 bases, J lost 8 bases, and 10 bases lay in between. CDR3 nucleotides: TGTGCCAGCAGTTTAGCGCAGAGGACCGGCTACACCTTC. It specifies CASSLAQRTGYTF.

This clonotype was observed many times. The rearrangement uses TRBV5-1 and TRBJ1-2, with 9 bases fitting TRBD1. V trimming: 4 bases; J trimming: 5 bases; junction bases outside the gene matches: 3. The CDR3 loop spans 13 amino acids. CDR1 and CDR2 from the germline V gene are SGHRS and YFSETQ. In DNA form, the CDR3 reads TGCGCCAGCAGCACCGGGACAGGGTATGGCTACACCTTC. It specifies CASSTGTGYGYTF.

The genes are TRBV7-3 and TRBJ2-5; 8 bases agree with TRBD1. The CDR3 has 15 amino acids. From germline, CDR1 is SGHTA and CDR2 FQGTGA. The ends lost 5 bases at V and 5 bases at J; junction bases unmatched: 10. CDR3 residues: CASSPGQGGWETQYF. CDR3 DNA: TGTGCCAGCAGCCCAGGACAGGGAGGATGGGAGACCCAGTACTTC.

This chain joins TRBV7-9 and TRBJ2-6, with D possibly matching TRBD1 (5 bases). The V and J ends lost 6 bases and 4 bases respectively, with 16 bases between them. CDR3 size: 16 residues. Germline V gene data show CDR1 as SEHNR and CDR2 as FQNEAQ (reference sequence). The CDR3 region is CASSEKGLYGANVLTF. Written as DNA, the CDR3 is TGTGCCAGCAGTGAAAAGGGGCTATACGGGGCCAACGTCCTGACTTTC.

This sequence joins TRBV2 and TRBJ2-7; TRBD1 might be the D (5 bases). Trimming cost V 5 bases and J 5 bases, with 19 bases left between them. Germline CDR1 and CDR2: SNHLY and FYNNEI. The CDR3 has 15 residues. The CDR3, as DNA: TGTGCCAGCAGTTTAAGCAGGGTCGGCGACGACGAGCAGTACTTC. It is translated as CASSLSRVGDDEQYF.

The chain links TRBV7-9 to TRBJ2-7, with 9 positions matching TRBD1. Looked up from germline, CDR1 is SEHNR and CDR2 is FQNEAQ (reference sequence). V shed 5 bases and J 13 bases; nucleotides not matched to a gene: 15. The CDR3 has 14 residues. The CDR3 loop reads CASSPRDRVNYGYF. The CDR3, as DNA: TGTGCCAGCAGCCCTCGGGACAGGGTGAACTATGGCTACTTC.

This clonotype was detected a few times. The V gene is TRBV19, the J gene TRBJ2-7; 7 nucleotides line up with TRBD1. V dropped 6 bases and J dropped 3; count of bases not matched to a gene: 8. Germline V gene sequence: CDR1 LNHDA, CDR2 SQIVND (reference sequence). The CDR3 runs 14 residues. In DNA form, the CDR3 reads TGTGCCAGTAGCCGACCGGGACAGTTCTACGAGCAGTACTTC. It specifies CASSRPGQFYEQYF.

Of note for this clonotype: Since no conserved phenylalanine or tryptophan closes the CDR3, a read error is the likely cause. The DNA is omitted, as the CDR3 cannot be located on it reliably, and the CDR3 follows TCRdb's listing. This sequence joins TRBV7-2 and TRBJ1-5. Germline CDR1 is SGHTA and CDR2 is FQGNSA. The CDR3 sequence runs 13 residues, both termini included. The CDR3 loop reads CASGLGSKQSFHL.